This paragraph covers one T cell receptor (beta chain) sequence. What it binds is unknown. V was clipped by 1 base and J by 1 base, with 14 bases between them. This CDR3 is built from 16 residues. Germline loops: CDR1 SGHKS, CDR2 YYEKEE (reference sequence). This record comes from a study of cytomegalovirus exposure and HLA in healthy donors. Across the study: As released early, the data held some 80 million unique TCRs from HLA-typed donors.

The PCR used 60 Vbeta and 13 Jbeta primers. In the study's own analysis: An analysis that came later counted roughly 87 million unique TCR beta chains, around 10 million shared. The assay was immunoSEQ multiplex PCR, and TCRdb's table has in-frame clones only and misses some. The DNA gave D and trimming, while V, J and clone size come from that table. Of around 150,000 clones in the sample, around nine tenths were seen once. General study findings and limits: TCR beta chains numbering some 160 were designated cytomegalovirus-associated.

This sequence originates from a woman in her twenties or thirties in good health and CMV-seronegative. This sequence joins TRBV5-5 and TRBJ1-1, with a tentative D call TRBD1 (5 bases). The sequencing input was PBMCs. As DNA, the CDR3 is TGTGCCAGCAGCTTGACCACACAGGTAACGAACACTGAAGCTTTCTTT. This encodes CASSLTTQVTNTEAFF.